The 32 T cell receptor beta chains given below trace back to one sample, sequenced in a study of blood T cell repertoires in COVID-19. TCRdb's table, derived via immunoSEQ multiplex PCR, lists solely in-frame clones and lacks some. The sample lists about 170,000 clones, around 92% occurring once. Sample: peripheral blood. Source of these receptors: a man aged 30-40 years with COVID-19, enrolled during active disease.

V usage is TRBV7-2 and J usage is TRBJ1-2; TRBD1 aligns across 9 bases. V shed 3 bases, J shed 3 bases, and the junction held 2 bases outside the gene matches. CDR1 and CDR2 (germline): SGHTA, FQGNSA. This CDR3 is 14 amino acids long. The CDR3 spells CASSFRTGDYGYTF. CDR3 nucleotides: TGTGCCAGCAGCTTCCGGACAGGGGACTATGGCTACACCTTC.

The chain carries TRBV27 and TRBJ2-5; D uncertain. V was clipped by 5 bases and J by 5 bases, with 12 bases between them. Per germline, CDR1 MNHEY and CDR2 SMNVEV (reference sequence). The CDR3 is 13 amino acids. CDR3 loop: CASSIALGETQYF. The CDR3 DNA reads as TGTGCCAGCAGTATTGCGCTCGGGGAGACCCAGTACTTC.

CDR3 protein: CASSQLRTSGNEQFF. As DNA, the CDR3 is TGTGCCAGCAGCCAACTGAGGACTAGCGGCAATGAGCAGTTCTTC. The chain has TRBV3-1 (or the pseudogene TRBV3-2) and TRBJ2-1, with 10 positions matching TRBD2. Germline loops: CDR1 LGHDT, CDR2 YNNKEL (reference sequence). The V gene end was trimmed by 2 bases and the J gene end by 6 bases; junction bases not matched to a gene: 4. CDR3 length equals 15 residues.

This chain links TRBV2 with TRBJ1-4; possible D gene TRBD1, 5 bases. This CDR3 is built from 15 residues. In germline, CDR1 is SNHLY, CDR2 FYNNEI. Trimming pared 2 bases from V and 4 bases from J, leaving 11 bases between. The CDR3 here is CASSEMDTINEKLFF. CDR3 nucleotide sequence: TGTGCCAGCAGTGAAATGGACACGATTAATGAAAAACTGTTTTTT. Based on the CDR3 plus reference TRBV2 and TRBJ1-4, the full variable domain is EPEVTQTPSHQVTQMGQEVILRCVPISNHLYFYWYRQILGQKVEFLVSFYNNEISEKSEIFDDQFSVERPDGSNFTLKIRSTKLEDSAMYFCASSEMDTINEKLFFGSGTQLSVL.

The chain links TRBV24-1 to TRBJ2-1; D is perhaps TRBD2 (5 bases). The V end lost 0 bases, the J end lost 0 bases, and 11 bases lay between the germline ends. The CDR3 consists of 17 residues. Looked up from germline, CDR1 is KGHDR and CDR2 is SFDVKD. The CDR3 nucleotides read TGTGCCACCAGTGATTTGGGAGGCTTTAGCTCCTACAATGAGCAGTTCTTC. Protein sequence: CATSDLGGFSSYNEQFF.

The gene calls are TRBV3-1 (or the pseudogene TRBV3-2) and TRBJ2-1; possible D gene TRBD2, 6 bases. There are 16 residues in the CDR3. V shed 0 bases and J shed 3 bases, with 12 bases lying between them. The germline gives CDR1 LGHDT, CDR2 YNNKEL (reference sequence). This CDR3 is CASSQDMRDFYNEQFF. The CDR3 DNA reads as TGTGCCAGCAGCCAAGATATGAGGGACTTCTACAATGAGCAGTTCTTC.

This chain connects TRBV5-6 to TRBJ1-1; 9 nucleotides align to TRBD1. CDR3 length: 13 residues. Germline trimming cut 2 bases from V and 13 bases from J; bases unmatched to any gene: 9. The V gene's germline CDR1 is SGHDT and CDR2 YYEEEE. CDR3 in DNA: TGTGCCAGCAGCTTACCGGGACAGGGATTGGATTTCTTT. This translates into CASSLPGQGLDFF.

The chain has TRBV7-9 and TRBJ2-3; unclear D gene. V lost 5 bases, J lost 4 bases, and 7 bases lay in between. This CDR3 is 12 amino acids long. Germline V gene data show CDR1 as SEHNR and CDR2 as FQNEAQ (reference sequence). The CDR3 here is CASSLRADTQYF. CDR3 bases: TGTGCCAGCAGCCTACGAGCAGATACGCAGTATTTT. Looking up the rest from reference TRBV7-9 and TRBJ2-3 gives the full variable domain: DTGVSQNPRHKITKRGQNVTFRCDPISEHNRLYWYRQTLGQGPEFLTYFQNEAQLEKSRLLSDRFSAERPKGSFSTLEIQRTEQGDSAMYLCASSLRADTQYFGPGTRLTVL.

V gene TRBV18 combines with J gene TRBJ1-2; 8 nucleotides agree with TRBD1. CDR3 size: 14 residues. V dropped 1 base and J dropped 7; count of bases not matched to a gene: 5. The germline V gene encodes CDR1 KGHSH and CDR2 LQKENI. This CDR3 reads CASSPQGQESGYTF. CDR3 DNA sequence: TGTGCCAGCTCACCACAGGGACAGGAGAGTGGCTACACCTTC.

V and J are TRBV5-1 and TRBJ1-1; D might be TRBD1 (6 bases). Germline CDR1 SGHRS, CDR2 YFSETQ. This CDR3 is built from 15 residues. The V and J ends lost 4 bases and 1 base respectively, with 14 bases between them. Here the CDR3 reads CASSEQGRQNTEAFF. The CDR3 region has the DNA TGCGCCAGCAGCGAACAGGGACGCCAGAACACTGAAGCTTTCTTT.

The chain couples TRBV25-1 to TRBJ2-5; 9 positions match TRBD1. J lost 3 bases, V lost 5 bases, and 4 bases had no gene match. Germline V gene lookup returns CDR1 MGHDK and CDR2 SYGVNS. The CDR3 covers 14 residues. CDR3: CASSFRDREETQYF. As DNA, the CDR3 is TGTGCCAGCAGTTTCCGGGACAGGGAAGAGACCCAGTACTTC.

This clone was seen once. The chain has TRBV30 and TRBJ1-6, with a weak D call TRBD1 (6 bases). CDR1 and CDR2 from the germline V gene are GTSNPN and SVGIG (reference sequence). The CDR3 runs 15 residues. V lost 4 bases, J lost 5 bases, and 15 bases lay in between. The CDR3 DNA is TGTGCCTGGAAGAAGCGGGACACCCATAATTCACCCCTCCACTTT. It is translated as CAWKKRDTHNSPLHF.

This clone was seen a few times. The chain links TRBV28 to TRBJ1-1; D not certain. V lost 4 bases and J lost 4, with 7 bases in between. The CDR3 extends over 12 amino acids. From germline, CDR1 is MDHEN and CDR2 SYDVKM. CDR3 nucleotide sequence: TGTGCCAGCAGTTCCCGGTTCACTGAAGCTTTCTTT. Translated, it gives CASSSRFTEAFF. Full variable domain (missing parts from reference TRBV28 and TRBJ1-1): DVKVTQSSRYLVKRTGEKVFLECVQDMDHENMFWYRQDPGLGLRLIYFSYDVKMKEKGDIPEGYSVSREKKERFSLILESASTNQTSMYLCASSSRFTEAFFGQGTRLTVV.

V is TRBV28 and J is TRBJ2-3, with D perhaps TRBD2 (5 bases). Germline V gene data show CDR1 as MDHEN and CDR2 as SYDVKM. The germline V and J ends were trimmed by 3 bases and 6 bases, with 7 bases remaining between them. This CDR3 region has 12 residues. CDR3 DNA: TGTGCCAGCAGTTTGGGAGAGGATACGCAGTATTTT. It yields the protein CASSLGEDTQYF.

The V gene is TRBV10-3, the J gene TRBJ2-1, with D perhaps TRBD2 (7 bases). Between the trimmed V and J ends, which lost 8 bases and 7 bases, there was a span of 27 bases. CDR3 length equals 17 residues. Germline CDR1 ENHRY, CDR2 SYGVKD. CDR3 DNA sequence: TGTGCCATCGGGGGGCGATTTGCTAGCGGCTATGGGAATGAGCAGTTCTTC. It yields the protein CAIGGRFASGYGNEQFF.

In the case of this clone: Additional DNA sequences in this sample encode the identical CDR3. The V call is TRBV18, the J call TRBJ2-7, with unresolved D. Trimming removed 3 bases at V and 0 bases at J, with 6 bases between. Looked up from germline, CDR1 is KGHSH and CDR2 is LQKENI. This CDR3 is built from 13 residues. CDR3 residues: CASSPPSSYEQYF. CDR3 in DNA: TGTGCCAGCTCACCCCCGAGCTCCTACGAGCAGTACTTC.

The chain couples TRBV2 to TRBJ2-7; 9 nucleotides match TRBD1. Germline trimming cut 5 bases from V and 1 base from J; bases unmatched to any gene: 3. Germline V gene sequence: CDR1 SNHLY, CDR2 FYNNEI. CDR3 size: 14 residues. CDR3 in DNA: TGTGCCAGCAGTCGACAGGGGGGTTCCTACGAGCAGTACTTC. Protein: CASSRQGGSYEQYF.

The rearrangement uses TRBV9 and TRBJ2-2; tentatively, D is TRBD2 (6 bases). Trimming stripped 1 base from V and 1 base from J, with 17 bases between. The CDR3 contains 18 residues. The germline V gene encodes CDR1 SGDLS and CDR2 YYNGEE. The CDR3: CASSVSRRAQLNTGELFF. In DNA form, the CDR3 reads TGTGCCAGCAGCGTAAGTCGGAGGGCCCAATTGAACACCGGGGAGCTGTTTTTT.

This chain uses TRBV4-2 with TRBJ2-5, with no clear D. In germline, CDR1 is LGHNA, CDR2 YNFKEQ. V lost 1 base and J lost 3, with 15 bases in between. CDR3 length equals 16 residues. The CDR3 protein is CASSQGVRSLEETQYF. The CDR3 region has the DNA TGTGCCAGCAGCCAAGGAGTAAGGAGCTTGGAAGAGACCCAGTACTTC.

The chain is built from TRBV7-9 and TRBJ1-2, with 8 positions matching TRBD1. Germline V gives CDR1 SEHNR, CDR2 FQNEAQ (reference sequence). There are 16 residues in the CDR3. Trimming cost V 4 bases and J 6 bases; bases outside gene matches: 13. In DNA form, the CDR3 reads TGTGCCAGCAGCTATCCGACAGGGGTAGTTTCGAATGGCTACACCTTC. Encoded protein: CASSYPTGVVSNGYTF.

The chain has TRBV5-5 and TRBJ1-1; no firm D call. Trimming removed 4 bases at V and 4 bases at J, with 17 bases between. The CDR3 length is 15 residues. From germline, CDR1 is SGHKS and CDR2 YYEKEE (reference sequence). CDR3 residues: CASSAGVTASTEAFF. The CDR3 bases are TGTGCCAGCAGCGCCGGGGTTACCGCCAGCACTGAAGCTTTCTTT. The full variable domain, rest sourced from reference TRBV5-5 and TRBJ1-1, is DAGVTQSPTHLIKTRGQQVTLRCSPISGHKSVSWYQQVLGQGPQFIFQYYEKEERGRGNFPDRFSARQFPNYSSELNVNALLLGDSALYLCASSAGVTASTEAFFGQGTRLTVV.

This chain joins TRBV10-3 and TRBJ2-2, with 7 bases that match TRBD1. The CDR3 spans 13 residues. J lost 6 bases, V lost 8 bases, and 6 bases had no gene match. Germline CDR1 ENHRY, CDR2 SYGVKD. The CDR3 coding sequence is TGTGCCATCGGGACAGCTTTCCCCGGGGAGCTGTTTTTT. It specifies CAIGTAFPGELFF.

The chain combines TRBV6-5 with TRBJ1-2, with D maybe TRBD1 (5 bases). This CDR3 contains 14 residues. Trimming left V 5 bases short and J 8 bases short, with 18 bases between. CDR1 and CDR2 from the germline V gene are MNHEY and SVGAGI. CDR3 sequence: CASSREEGIGGYTF. CDR3 in DNA: TGTGCCAGCAGTCGCGAGGAGGGGATCGGCGGCTACACCTTC.

The rearrangement links TRBV15 to TRBJ2-7, with TRBD1 matching 9 bases. Germline V lookup: CDR1 LNHNV, CDR2 YYDKDF (reference sequence). The CDR3 length is 18 residues. V shed 5 bases, J shed 4 bases, and the junction held 18 bases outside the gene matches. DNA of the CDR3: TGTGCCACCAGCGAGACGTTAGGGACAGGGAGGAAAAGGTACGAGCAGTACTTC. Translation gives CATSETLGTGRKRYEQYF.

The chain carries TRBV15 and TRBJ2-5; D may be TRBD2 (6 bases). The V end was cut by 1 base, the J end by 3 bases, with 9 bases between. There are 14 residues in the CDR3. From germline, CDR1 is LNHNV and CDR2 YYDKDF (reference sequence). CDR3 region: CATSRGGVEETQYF. The CDR3 DNA reads as TGTGCCACCAGCAGAGGGGGGGTCGAAGAGACCCAGTACTTC. The entire variable domain, with the rest obtained from reference TRBV15 and TRBJ2-5, is as follows: DAMVIQNPRYQVTQFGKPVTLSCSQTLNHNVMYWYQQKSSQAPKLLFHYYDKDFNNEADTPDNFQSRRPNTSFCFLDIRSPGLGDTAMYLCATSRGGVEETQYFGPGTRLLVL.

The V call is TRBV27, the J call TRBJ2-7, with 7 bases identical to TRBD1. This CDR3 contains 14 residues. From germline, CDR1 is MNHEY and CDR2 SMNVEV (reference sequence). Trimming removed 0 bases from V and 6 bases from J; junction bases left unmatched: 5. CDR3 bases: TGTGCCAGCAGTTTATCCTCCGGGACAGCCGAGCAGTACTTC. Residues: CASSLSSGTAEQYF.

V usage is TRBV28 and J usage is TRBJ1-6; 7 bases are a match to TRBD1. Germline CDR1 is MDHEN and CDR2 is SYDVKM. The V segment lost 6 bases and the J segment 6 bases; nucleotides outside the gene matches: 5. This CDR3 region has 14 residues. CDR3 amino acids: CASSPTGANSPLHF. CDR3 bases: TGTGCCAGCAGCCCTACAGGGGCTAATTCACCCCTCCACTTT.

The chain carries TRBV29-1 and TRBJ2-3, with a weak D call TRBD1 (5 bases). The V and J ends lost 3 bases and 3 bases respectively, with 10 bases between them. The CDR3 length is 13 residues. Germline V gives CDR1 SQVTM, CDR2 ANQGSEA. CDR3 DNA: TGCAGCGTTGACTTGGCAGGGACAGATACGCAGTATTTT. It yields the protein CSVDLAGTDTQYF.

The chain is built from TRBV3-1 (or the pseudogene TRBV3-2) and TRBJ2-7; D call uncertain. Trimming left V 1 base short and J 3 bases short, with 10 bases between. Germline V CDR1 and CDR2: LGHDT, YNNKEL (reference sequence). The CDR3 sequence is 14 residues long. In DNA form, the CDR3 reads TGTGCCAGCAGCCAAGGGGCCAGAATCTACGAGCAGTACTTC. Translation gives CASSQGARIYEQYF.

V usage is TRBV28 and J usage is TRBJ2-5; D is perhaps TRBD1 (6 bases). Germline assignment: CDR1 MDHEN and CDR2 SYDVKM. The CDR3 sequence is 13 residues long. V lost 2 bases and J lost 4, with 8 bases in between. The CDR3 is CASSLGGRETQYF. CDR3 nucleotide sequence: TGTGCCAGCAGTTTAGGGGGCCGAGAGACCCAGTACTTC.

V is TRBV12-5 and J is TRBJ2-5; TRBD1 agrees at 9 bases. This CDR3 comprises 16 residues. Germline loops: CDR1 LGHNT, CDR2 FRNRAP. Trimming at V came to 2 bases and at J to 2 bases, leaving 6 bases not matched to a gene. The CDR3 sequence: CASGLPTGGVQETQYF. The CDR3 nucleotides are TGTGCTAGTGGTTTGCCGACAGGGGGGGTTCAAGAGACCCAGTACTTC.

The chain recombines TRBV6-2 or TRBV6-3 with TRBJ2-7; 11 bases fit TRBD1. Germline assignment: CDR1 MNHEY and CDR2 SVGEGT. This CDR3 is 16 amino acids long. V was pared by 4 bases and J by 4 bases, with 9 bases of the junction left unmatched. CDR3 nucleotide sequence: TGTGCCAGCAGTTCCCCGGGACAGGGGGGAAGGTACGAGCAGTACTTC. Encoded protein: CASSSPGQGGRYEQYF.